What follows is one T cell receptor beta chain and its context. What it binds is unknown. The data were taken from a study of identifying expanded T cells in peripheral blood. Sequencing used immunoSEQ multiplex PCR; TCRdb keeps in-frame clones, though not all of them. The table shows roughly 100,000 clones, with roughly 86% occurring only once. Overall study results and limits: Variance in clone template counts between roughly two-week samples significantly increased with total template count across all healthy donors. Differentially abundant clones: 0.95 to 1.5 between replicates, 15 to 17 at two to three weeks, 19 to 20 at four.

The germline gives CDR1 SGHDT, CDR2 YYEEEE. The V segment lost 5 bases and the J segment 0 bases; nucleotides outside the gene matches: 8. The CDR3 has 15 amino acids. The chain links TRBV5-6 to TRBJ2-7, with 7 bases fitting TRBD1. The clonotype comes from a person aged 18 to 70 in good health. Sequencing was done on a sample of blood. Here the CDR3 reads CASRFRGLYSYEQYF. The CDR3 DNA follows: TGTGCCAGCAGATTTAGGGGGCTTTACTCCTACGAGCAGTACTTC. The complete variable domain, with remaining parts taken from reference TRBV5-6 and TRBJ2-7, reads DAGVTQSPTHLIKTRGQQVTLRCSPKSGHDTVSWYQQALGQGPQFIFQYYEEEERQRGNFPDRFSGHQFPNYSSELNVNALLLGDSALYLCASRFRGLYSYEQYFGPGTRLTVT.